Each of the 17 T cell receptor beta chains below was sequenced from the same sample in a study of shared clonotypes between healthy human individuals. CD8 cells classed as naive were CD45RO-negative and positively selected for CCR7, excluding terminally differentiated effector memory CD45RA+ cells. The table came from immunoSEQ multiplex PCR; TCRdb's copy has only in-frame clones and leaves some out. The sample lists about 2 million clones; around 96% were seen once. Sequenced: naive CD8+ T cells sorted from blood. The receptors here all came from a man between 18 and 29 years old in good health.

V gene TRBV7-9 combines with J gene TRBJ2-7; TRBD2 aligns across 7 bases. The CDR3 has 13 residues. Germline-derived CDR1 and CDR2 are SEHNR and FQNEAQ (reference sequence). V shed 4 bases, J shed 3 bases, and the junction held 3 bases outside the gene matches. The CDR3 region has the DNA TGTGCCAGCAGCTGGGGAGGGATCTACGAGCAGTACTTC. Protein: CASSWGGIYEQYF.

V usage is TRBV7-9 and J usage is TRBJ2-7, with TRBD1 matching 10 bases. Germline lookup yields CDR1 SEHNR and CDR2 FQNEAQ (reference sequence). V lost 5 bases to trimming and J lost 3 bases; unmatched junction nucleotides: 7. CDR3 length: 15 residues. This CDR3 reads CASSDAGTGVYEQYF. In DNA, the CDR3 is TGTGCCAGCAGCGACGCCGGGACAGGGGTCTACGAGCAGTACTTC. The complete variable domain, with remaining parts taken from reference TRBV7-9 and TRBJ2-7, reads DTGVSQNPRHKITKRGQNVTFRCDPISEHNRLYWYRQTLGQGPEFLTYFQNEAQLEKSRLLSDRFSAERPKGSFSTLEIQRTEQGDSAMYLCASSDAGTGVYEQYFGPGTRLTVT.

The genes are TRBV4-1 and TRBJ2-7, with TRBD2 identical over 8 bases. Trimming took 0 bases from V and 4 from J; bases not matched to a gene: 2. The CDR3 is 14 residues long. Germline V gene lookup returns CDR1 MGHRA and CDR2 YSYEKL. CDR3 in amino acids: CASSQDGGVYEQYF. CDR3 coding DNA: TGCGCCAGCAGCCAAGACGGGGGGGTTTACGAGCAGTACTTC.

The genes are TRBV7-3 and TRBJ2-3; possible D gene TRBD1, 5 bases. Between the trimmed V and J ends, which lost 4 bases and 0 bases, there was a span of 14 bases. Germline V gives CDR1 SGHTA, CDR2 FQGTGA. The length of the CDR3 is 16 residues. CDR3 sequence reads: CASSSSTEPSTDTQYF. In DNA form, the CDR3 reads TGTGCCAGCAGCTCATCGACAGAACCTAGCACAGATACGCAGTATTTT. Looking up the rest from reference TRBV7-3 and TRBJ2-3 gives the full variable domain: GAGVSQTPSNKVTEKGKYVELRCDPISGHTALYWYRQSLGQGPEFLIYFQGTGAADDSGLPNDRFFAVRPEGSVSTLKIQRTERGDSAVYLCASSSSTEPSTDTQYFGPGTRLTVL.

A word on this clone: The sample carries other DNA sequences with the same CDR3. The chain carries TRBV27 and TRBJ1-5, with 8 bases matching TRBD1. The CDR3 sequence is 15 residues long. In germline, CDR1 is MNHEY, CDR2 SMNVEV (reference sequence). V dropped 5 bases and J dropped 4; count of bases not matched to a gene: 7. CDR3 amino acids: CASSHGTGGNQPQHF. The CDR3 DNA follows: TGTGCCAGCAGTCATGGGACAGGAGGAAATCAGCCCCAGCATTTT.

The CDR3 here is CASSFVGSTQETQYF. In DNA, the CDR3 is TGTGCCAGCAGCTTTGTGGGTAGCACTCAAGAGACCCAGTACTTC. This chain uses TRBV5-4 with TRBJ2-5; D is undetermined. The V gene lost 2 bases and the J gene lost 2 bases, with 13 bases spanning the gap. This CDR3 has 15 residues. Germline V gene data show CDR1 as SGHNT and CDR2 as YYREEE (reference sequence).

The V and J genes are TRBV27 and TRBJ2-1; D is undetermined. Germline loops: CDR1 MNHEY, CDR2 SMNVEV (reference sequence). The CDR3 totals 15 residues. V lost 5 bases and J 0 bases, leaving 11 bases between the germline ends. The CDR3 here is CASSHSPSSYNEQFF. DNA for the CDR3: TGTGCCAGCAGTCACTCCCCAAGCTCCTACAATGAGCAGTTCTTC.

V and J are TRBV30 and TRBJ1-2; 7 bases are a match to TRBD1. The germline CDR1 and CDR2 sequences are GTSNPN and SVGIG (reference sequence). The CDR3 runs 11 residues. Germline trimming cut 5 bases from V and 6 bases from J; bases unmatched to any gene: 3. CDR3 DNA: TGTGCCTGGGAACAGGGGAATGGCTACACCTTC. Translating gives CAWEQGNGYTF.

V and J are TRBV7-2 and TRBJ2-7, with D unresolved. Per germline, CDR1 SGHTA and CDR2 FQGNSA. This CDR3 is built from 13 residues. V was cut by 1 base and J by 5 bases, with 9 bases left in between. CDR3 protein: CASSLDLQDEQYF. In DNA form, the CDR3 reads TGTGCCAGCAGCTTAGACTTACAAGACGAGCAGTACTTC.

This clone appeared a single time. The sample holds other DNA sequences that translate to the same CDR3. V usage is TRBV11-2 and J usage is TRBJ1-1; 8 bases align to TRBD1. V lost 1 base, J lost 5 bases, and 3 bases stayed unmatched. CDR3 length equals 14 residues. Germline-derived CDR1 and CDR2 are SGHAT and FQNNGV. The CDR3 loop reads CASSLGQGFTEAFF. In DNA, the CDR3 is TGTGCCAGCAGCTTAGGACAGGGGTTTACTGAAGCTTTCTTT.

This clone is a singleton in its sample. The chain uses TRBV10-3 and TRBJ2-7; D is ambiguous. The CDR3 is made up of 11 amino acids. Trimming left V 5 bases short and J 1 base short, with 3 bases between. The germline CDR1 and CDR2 sequences are ENHRY and SYGVKD. For the CDR3, the DNA is TGTGCCATCAGTTCTTCCTACGAGCAGTACTTC. It translates to CAISSSYEQYF.

The chain joins TRBV7-9 to TRBJ2-2; the match to TRBD2 covers 7 bases. Germline V gene lookup returns CDR1 SEHNR and CDR2 FQNEAQ (reference sequence). The CDR3 is 16 amino acids. V lost 4 bases to trimming and J lost 0 bases; unmatched junction nucleotides: 5. CDR3 coding DNA: TGTGCCAGCAGCTCGCCCGGACTAGCGAACACCGGGGAGCTGTTTTTT. Protein: CASSSPGLANTGELFF. The full variable domain, in which reference TRBV7-9 and TRBJ2-2 provide the parts outside the CDR3, is DTGVSQNPRHKITKRGQNVTFRCDPISEHNRLYWYRQTLGQGPEFLTYFQNEAQLEKSRLLSDRFSAERPKGSFSTLEIQRTEQGDSAMYLCASSSPGLANTGELFFGEGSRLTVL.

The rearrangement uses TRBV29-1 and TRBJ2-7; 9 bases align to TRBD1. V was pared by 4 bases and J by 3 bases, with 7 bases of the junction left unmatched. Germline values: CDR1 SQVTM, CDR2 ANQGSEA. The CDR3 is 14 amino acids. The CDR3 DNA sequence: TGCAGCGTTGTGGACAGGGGTACTTTCTACGAGCAGTACTTC. It encodes CSVVDRGTFYEQYF.

The gene calls are TRBV9 and TRBJ1-6; D ambiguous. The CDR3 loop spans 16 amino acids. V lost 0 bases, J lost 5 bases, and 12 bases lay in between. Germline CDR1 reads SGDLS; CDR2 reads YYNGEE. The CDR3 loop is CASSVDGEGHNSPLHF. As DNA, the CDR3 is TGTGCCAGCAGCGTAGATGGAGAGGGTCATAATTCACCCCTCCACTTT.

The rearrangement uses TRBV7-6 and TRBJ1-1, with a tentative D call TRBD1 (5 bases). This CDR3 contains 14 residues. The germline V gene has CDR1 SGHVS and CDR2 FNYEAQ. V was shortened by 4 bases and J by 5 bases, with 14 bases between the two germline ends. The CDR3 sequence: CASSWGPVGTEAFF. CDR3 nucleotides: TGTGCCAGCAGCTGGGGACCCGTAGGGACTGAAGCTTTCTTT.

The CDR3 DNA reads as TGTGCCATCAGTGGAGGGACTTCTCTCGAACGCGGCACTGAAGCTTTCTTT. It encodes CAISGGTSLERGTEAFF. V gene TRBV10-3 combines with J gene TRBJ1-1; D is possibly TRBD1 (5 bases). The germline V gene has CDR1 ENHRY and CDR2 SYGVKD. CDR3 size: 17 residues. V was pared by 4 bases and J by 4 bases, with 22 bases between.

J is TRBJ2-5 and V is TRBV4-1; the D is unclear. The CDR3 has 16 residues. CDR1 MGHRA and CDR2 YSYEKL come from the germline V gene. Trimming took off 0 bases at V and 2 bases at J, with 13 bases between the two ends. CDR3 DNA: TGCGCCAGCAGCCAAGAAAGAAGCGTTAGACAAGAGACCCAGTACTTC. This gives the protein CASSQERSVRQETQYF.